This T cell receptor beta chain was documented in a study of OX40 agonist ivuxolimab in advanced cancers. Study at large: Ivuxolimab is an agonistic anti-OX40 (CD134) antibody, and patients were treated with it.

Study observations and caveats: CD8+ T cells showed, on average, more clonal expansion than CD4+ cells.

Germline CDR1 is SEHNR and CDR2 is FQNEAQ (reference sequence). Trimming cost V 8 bases and J 3 bases, with 4 bases left between them. This CDR3 region has 10 residues. This clone was counted a few times. The antigen remains undetermined. Assay: immunoSEQ multiplex PCR; the TCRdb copy retains only in-frame clones and omits some. The sample contains about 69,000 clones, around 87% of which appear only once. The source is an adult with an advanced solid tumor such as melanoma, head and neck, liver or kidney cancer. Sequencing was performed on CD4+ or CD8+ T cells sorted from blood, taken in a trial of the OX40 agonist ivuxolimab. The gene calls are TRBV7-9 and TRBJ1-1; no reliable D call. For the CDR3, the DNA is TGTGCCAGCTACTACACTGAAGCTTTCTTT. Residues: CASYYTEAFF.